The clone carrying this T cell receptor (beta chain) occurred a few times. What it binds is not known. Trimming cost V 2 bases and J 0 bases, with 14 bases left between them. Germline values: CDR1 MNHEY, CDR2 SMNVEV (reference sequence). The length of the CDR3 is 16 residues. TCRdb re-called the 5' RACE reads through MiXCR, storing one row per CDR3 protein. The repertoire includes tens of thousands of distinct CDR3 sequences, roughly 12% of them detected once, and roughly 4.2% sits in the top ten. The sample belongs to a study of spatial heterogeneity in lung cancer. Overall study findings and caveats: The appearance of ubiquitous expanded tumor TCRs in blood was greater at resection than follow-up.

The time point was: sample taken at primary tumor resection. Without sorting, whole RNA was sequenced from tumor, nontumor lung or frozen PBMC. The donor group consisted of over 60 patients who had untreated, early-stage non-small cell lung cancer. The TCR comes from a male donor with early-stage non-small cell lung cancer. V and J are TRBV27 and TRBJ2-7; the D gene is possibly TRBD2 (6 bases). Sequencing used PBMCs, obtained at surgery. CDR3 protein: CASSLEGGGHSYEQYF. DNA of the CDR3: TGTGCCAGCAGTTTAGAGGGAGGAGGCCACTCCTACGAGCAGTACTTC.